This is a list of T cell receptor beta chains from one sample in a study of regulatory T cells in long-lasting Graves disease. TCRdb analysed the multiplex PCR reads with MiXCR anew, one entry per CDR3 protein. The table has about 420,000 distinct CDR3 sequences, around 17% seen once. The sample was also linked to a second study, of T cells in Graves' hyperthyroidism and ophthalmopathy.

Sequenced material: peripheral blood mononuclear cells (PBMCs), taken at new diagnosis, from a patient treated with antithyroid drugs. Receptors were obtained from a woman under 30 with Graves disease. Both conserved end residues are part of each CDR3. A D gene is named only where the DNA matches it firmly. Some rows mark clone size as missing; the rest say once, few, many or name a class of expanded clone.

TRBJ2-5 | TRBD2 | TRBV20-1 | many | CSARGLAGGVRQETQYF | TGCAGTGCTAGGGGACTAGCGGGAGGGGTTAGGCAAGAGACCCAGTACTTC
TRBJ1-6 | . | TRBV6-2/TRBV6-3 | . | CASSYLGPRLDNNSPLHF | TGTGCCAGCAGTTATTTGGGACCACGACTGGATAATAATTCACCCCTCCACTTT
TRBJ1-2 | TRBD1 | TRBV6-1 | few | CASSQQGAGGYTF | TGTGCCAGCAGTCAACAGGGGGCAGGTGGCTACACCTTC
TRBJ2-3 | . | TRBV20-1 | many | CSARWRAPSRSTDTQYF | TGCAGTGCTAGGTGGCGTGCACCTAGCAGAAGCACAGATACGCAGTATTTT
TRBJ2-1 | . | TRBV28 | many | CASSRTATHVNEQFF | TGTGCCAGCAGCCGTACGGCTACCCACGTGAATGAGCAGTTCTTC
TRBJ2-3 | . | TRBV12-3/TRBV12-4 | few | CASRLRTHTDTQYF | TGTGCCAGCAGGTTACGGACCCACACAGATACGCAGTATTTT
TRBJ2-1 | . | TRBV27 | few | CASSPHGGVPGNEQFF | TGTGCCAGCAGTCCTCATGGAGGGGTCCCTGGCAATGAGCAGTTCTTC
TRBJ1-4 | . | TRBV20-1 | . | CSAGLTGGAEKLFF | TGCAGTGCCGGCCTCACCGGCGGGGCTGAAAAACTGTTTTTT
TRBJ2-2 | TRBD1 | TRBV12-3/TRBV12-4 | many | CASRPPWDSGTGELFF | TGTGCCAGCAGGCCGCCCTGGGACAGTGGGACCGGGGAGCTGTTTTTT
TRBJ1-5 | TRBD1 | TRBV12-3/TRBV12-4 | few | CASSSGGTGEISNQPQHF | TGTGCCAGCAGTTCCGGGGGGACAGGGGAAATTAGCAATCAGCCCCAGCATTTT
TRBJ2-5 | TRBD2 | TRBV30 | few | CAWEGLAEETQYF | TGTGCCTGGGAAGGACTAGCGGAAGAGACCCAGTACTTC
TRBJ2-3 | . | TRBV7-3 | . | CVSSYDTDTQYF | TGTGTCAGCAGCTACGACACAGATACGCAGTATTTT
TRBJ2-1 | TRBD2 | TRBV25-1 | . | CASSGLAGGPVEQFF | TGTGCCAGCAGTGGTTTAGCGGGAGGGCCGGTAGAGCAGTTCTTC
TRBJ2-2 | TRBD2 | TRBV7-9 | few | CASSLATSGMFTGELFF | TGTGCCAGCAGCTTAGCTACTAGCGGGATGTTCACCGGGGAGCTGTTTTTT
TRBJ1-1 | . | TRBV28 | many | CASSRALANTEAFF | TGTGCCAGCAGTCGGGCCTTGGCGAACACTGAAGCTTTCTTT
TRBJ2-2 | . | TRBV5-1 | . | CASSLSGEVTGELFF | TGCGCCAGCAGTTTGTCAGGGGAGGTCACCGGGGAGCTGTTTTTT
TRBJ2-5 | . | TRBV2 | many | CASSEHRSQETQYF | TGTGCCAGCAGTGAGCATAGGAGCCAAGAGACCCAGTACTTC
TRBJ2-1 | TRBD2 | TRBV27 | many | CASSQQSLAGLYNEQFF | TGTGCCAGCAGTCAACAAAGCCTAGCGGGCCTCTACAATGAGCAGTTCTTC
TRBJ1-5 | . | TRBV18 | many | CASSPRRSGQPQHF | TGTGCCAGCTCACCACGCAGATCAGGTCAGCCCCAGCATTTT
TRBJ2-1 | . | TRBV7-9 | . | CASSELTRRDNEQFF | TGTGCCAGCAGCGAACTGACTAGACGTGACAATGAGCAGTTCTTC
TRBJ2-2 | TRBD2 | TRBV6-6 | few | CASSYSRLAATGELFF | TGTGCCAGCAGTTACTCGCGACTAGCGGCCACCGGGGAGCTGTTTTTT
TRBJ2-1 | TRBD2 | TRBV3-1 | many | CASSQQGLAGYNEQFF | TGTGCCAGCAGCCAACAGGGACTAGCGGGATACAATGAGCAGTTCTTC